One and the same sample provided the 4 T cell receptor beta chains below, sequenced in a study of cytomegalovirus exposure and HLA in healthy donors. Sequencing used immunoSEQ multiplex PCR; TCRdb keeps in-frame clones, though not all of them. The sample carries some 86,000 clones, 93% recorded once. Sequencing was carried out using PBMCs. The receptors originated from a young woman in good health and CMV-seronegative.

The CDR3 is CATSRGWTGAGGELFF. The CDR3 DNA sequence: TGTGCCACCAGCAGAGGATGGACAGGGGCAGGCGGGGAGCTGTTTTTT. The chain combines TRBV15 with TRBJ2-2, with 9 positions matching TRBD1. The V gene end was trimmed by 1 base and the J gene end by 7 bases; junction bases not matched to a gene: 7. The CDR3 sequence is 16 residues long. Germline V gene sequence: CDR1 LNHNV, CDR2 YYDKDF (reference sequence).

V usage is TRBV6-5 and J usage is TRBJ1-2; perhaps TRBD1 as D (5 bases). Germline V gene lookup returns CDR1 MNHEY and CDR2 SVGAGI. The CDR3 consists of 15 residues. The V end was cut by 5 bases, the J end by 0 bases, with 13 bases between. The CDR3 here is CASSASGGANYGYTF. DNA for the CDR3: TGTGCCAGCAGTGCATCGGGAGGGGCTAACTATGGCTACACCTTC.

This chain connects TRBV10-1 to TRBJ2-3, with 13 bases fitting TRBD2. The CDR3 loop spans 17 amino acids. Germline values: CDR1 WNHNN, CDR2 SYGVQD (reference sequence). V lost 0 bases, J lost 0 bases, and 0 bases stayed unmatched. Here the CDR3 reads CASSESTSGGSTDTQYF. DNA of the CDR3: TGCGCCAGCAGTGAGTCGACTAGCGGGGGGAGCACAGATACGCAGTATTTT.

The chain uses TRBV2 and TRBJ2-4; a weak D match, TRBD2 (6 bases). V was cut by 7 bases and J by 1 base, with 14 bases left in between. Germline V CDR1 and CDR2: SNHLY, FYNNEI. This CDR3 is built from 15 residues. This chain's CDR3 is CASIKEGRAKNIQYF. CDR3 DNA: TGTGCCAGCATCAAGGAAGGGAGGGCCAAAAACATTCAGTACTTC.